The 15 T cell receptor beta chains below were found in one sample sequenced in a study of OX40 agonist ivuxolimab in advanced cancers. Using immunoSEQ multiplex PCR, the repertoire was profiled, and TCRdb retains in-frame clones only, with some absent. The table records 55,000 to 85,000 clones, roughly nine tenths of them present only once. The source material was CD4+ or CD8+ T cells sorted from blood, sampled in a trial of the OX40 agonist ivuxolimab. All receptors derive from an adult with an advanced solid tumor such as melanoma, head and neck, liver or kidney cancer.

This clone has just a few counts. The rearrangement links TRBV20-1 to TRBJ1-1; D ambiguous. CDR3 length equals 11 residues. The germline CDR1 and CDR2 sequences are DFQATT and SNEGSKA (reference sequence). V was shortened by 0 bases and J by 4 bases, with 3 bases between the two germline ends. Here the CDR3 reads CSARESTEAFF. The CDR3 region has the DNA TGCAGTGCTAGAGAGTCCACTGAAGCTTTCTTT.

This clone is a singleton in its sample. The rearrangement uses TRBV6-5 and TRBJ2-3, with D maybe TRBD1 (6 bases). V lost 2 bases to trimming and J lost 0 bases, with 12 bases between them. This CDR3 comprises 16 residues. Looked up from germline, CDR1 is MNHEY and CDR2 is SVGAGI. The CDR3: CASSYLRGTSTDTQYF. The CDR3 DNA is TGTGCCAGCAGTTACCTCAGGGGTACAAGCACAGATACGCAGTATTTT.

The chain is built from TRBV18 and TRBJ2-5, with D perhaps being TRBD1 or TRBD2 (5 bases each). Germline CDR1 and CDR2: KGHSH and LQKENI. The CDR3 is 15 amino acids. V lost 0 bases and J 2 bases, leaving 10 bases between the germline ends. The CDR3 spells CASSPPSREQETQYF. As DNA, the CDR3 is TGTGCCAGCTCACCACCGTCCAGGGAGCAAGAGACCCAGTACTTC. Variable domain in full (rest from reference TRBV18 and TRBJ2-5): NAGVMQNPRHLVRRRGQEARLRCSPMKGHSHVYWYRQLPEEGLKFMVYLQKENIIDESGMPKERFSAEFPKEGPSILRIQQVVRGDSAAYFCASSPPSREQETQYFGPGTRLLVL.

This clone was picked up a small number of times. DNA for the CDR3: TGTGCCAGCAGTGAGGGACGGAGCAATCAGCCCCAGCATTTT. It specifies CASSEGRSNQPQHF. The chain links TRBV2 to TRBJ1-5; possible D gene TRBD1, 5 bases. The V gene's germline CDR1 is SNHLY and CDR2 FYNNEI. V was trimmed by 3 bases and J by 1 base, leaving 7 bases between them. This CDR3 is 14 amino acids long.

The V call is TRBV9, the J call TRBJ2-3; 10 positions agree with TRBD1. The junction had 7 bases not matched to a gene; V was cut back by 3 bases and J by 3 bases. The length of the CDR3 is 16 residues. Germline CDR1 reads SGDLS; CDR2 reads YYNGEE. The CDR3 DNA follows: TGTGCCAGCAGCGGGGACAGGGGAAGAGAGACAGATACGCAGTATTTT. This codes for CASSGDRGRETDTQYF.

This clone was found once. CDR3 sequence: CAWSVGGQAYEQYF. DNA of the CDR3: TGTGCCTGGAGTGTAGGCGGACAGGCCTACGAGCAGTACTTC. This chain links TRBV30 with TRBJ2-7, with 7 nucleotides matching TRBD1. CDR3 size: 14 residues. With V trimmed by 0 bases and J by 2 bases, 4 bases remained unmatched. Germline V CDR1 and CDR2: GTSNPN, SVGIG (reference sequence).

The chain has TRBV7-2 and TRBJ2-1; 9 nucleotides match TRBD2. This CDR3 region has 17 residues. Germline lookup yields CDR1 SGHTA and CDR2 FQGNSA. V shed 4 bases, J shed 2 bases, and the junction held 9 bases outside the gene matches. Here the CDR3 reads CASSSKLRLAAYNEQFF. The CDR3 nucleotides read TGTGCCAGCAGCTCCAAACTCCGACTAGCGGCCTACAATGAGCAGTTCTTC.

V gene TRBV27 combines with J gene TRBJ2-2, with unresolved D. The CDR3 spans 15 residues. Germline V lookup: CDR1 MNHEY, CDR2 SMNVEV (reference sequence). The germline V and J ends were trimmed by 0 bases and 1 base, with 6 bases remaining between them. The CDR3 reads CASSLSLRNTGELFF. The CDR3 nucleotides read TGTGCCAGCAGTTTATCTTTACGGAACACCGGGGAGCTGTTTTTT.

The chain couples TRBV14 to TRBJ1-1, with D possibly TRBD1 on 5 matching bases. The CDR3 sequence is 14 residues long. CDR1 is SGHDN and CDR2 is FVKESK in the germline V gene. The V end lost 2 bases, the J end lost 4 bases, and 11 bases lay between the germline ends. CDR3 region: CASSQFRGATEAFF. The CDR3 bases are TGTGCCAGCAGCCAATTTAGGGGTGCCACTGAAGCTTTCTTT.

About this clone itself: Given the absence of the conserved phenylalanine or tryptophan at the CDR3 end, a read error is likely. V usage is TRBV18 and J usage is TRBJ1-5, with 7 nucleotides matching TRBD1. This CDR3 contains 15 residues. The V and J ends lost 3 bases and 3 bases, in that order; junction bases with no gene match: 5. CDR1 KGHSH and CDR2 LQKENI come from the germline V gene. The CDR3 spells CASSPATGNNQPQHL. In DNA form, the CDR3 reads TGTGCCAGCTCACCGGCGACAGGGAACAATCAGCCCCAGCATTTG.

This chain links TRBV9 with TRBJ2-7, with TRBD1 identical over 10 bases. Germline-derived CDR1 and CDR2 are SGDLS and YYNGEE. The CDR3 is 17 residues long. V was pared by 0 bases and J by 5 bases, with 11 bases of the junction left unmatched. CDR3 sequence reads: CASSVDLGTGVINEQYF. The CDR3 nucleotides are TGTGCCAGCAGCGTAGACCTCGGGACAGGGGTGATCAACGAGCAGTACTTC.

This chain connects TRBV4-1 to TRBJ2-7; unclear D gene. V shed 3 bases and J shed 5 bases, with 20 bases lying between them. Germline V gives CDR1 MGHRA, CDR2 YSYEKL. The CDR3 totals 16 residues. The CDR3 loop is CASSQGMVGHGDEQYF. CDR3 bases: TGCGCCAGCAGCCAGGGAATGGTAGGGCATGGTGACGAGCAGTACTTC.

The chain carries TRBV6-5 and TRBJ2-1, with 7 bases lining up with TRBD1. V trimming: 4 bases; J trimming: 2 bases; junction bases outside the gene matches: 5. CDR3 length equals 15 residues. Germline CDR1 is MNHEY and CDR2 is SVGAGI. The chain's CDR3 is CASSSRTGAYNEQFF. Written as DNA, the CDR3 is TGTGCCAGCAGTTCCCGGACAGGTGCCTACAATGAGCAGTTCTTC.

This chain connects TRBV5-1 to TRBJ2-6, with unresolved D. V shed 0 bases and J shed 1 base, with 8 bases lying between them. Per germline, CDR1 SGHRS and CDR2 YFSETQ. The CDR3 is made up of 16 amino acids. CDR3 nucleotides: TGCGCCAGCAGCTTGGCTCCTGGTTCTGGGGCCAACGTCCTGACTTTC. Amino acids: CASSLAPGSGANVLTF.

The chain uses TRBV5-1 and TRBJ2-1; TRBD2 aligns across 13 bases. The CDR3 contains 18 residues. The V and J ends lost 4 bases and 0 bases, in that order; junction bases with no gene match: 7. Germline V gene data show CDR1 as SGHRS and CDR2 as YFSETQ. The CDR3 DNA reads TGCGCCAGCAGCGCGGGACTAGCGGGGTCCAGCTCCTACAATGAGCAGTTCTTC. It yields the protein CASSAGLAGSSSYNEQFF.